In this sample, the clone carrying this T cell receptor (beta chain) turned up a few times. Its target is unknown. The investigators amplified TCR beta CDR3 regions from RNA transcripts. The HTBI primer set drove a first-round RT-PCR of the TCR CDR3. One entry per CDR3 protein, called by TCRdb with MiXCR from the multiplex PCR reads. The sample shows approximately 630,000 distinct CDR3 sequences, under 20% of them seen only once. The CDR3 is 15 residues long. The germline gives CDR1 MNHNS, CDR2 SASEGT. Trimming removed 2 bases from V and 1 base from J, with 8 bases in between. These data originate in a study of T cells in Graves' hyperthyroidism and ophthalmopathy. General study points: Onset of ophthalmopathy came a median 6.5 months after the model predicted it.

Stable hyperthyroidism: no ophthalmopathy progression over 18 months of follow-up. The hyperthyroidism patients had all been newly diagnosed, and their disease duration was under 2 months. Their ages ranged from 18 to 65 years. Thyroid ultrasound and orbital computed tomography, with clinical symptoms and serum thyroxine and TRAb, informed diagnoses. The TCR comes from a woman aged 25 to 45 with Graves' hyperthyroidism. Sequenced material: blood. This rearrangement joins TRBV6-1 to TRBJ2-2; no definite D call. This chain's CDR3 is CASSERQMNTGELFF. The CDR3 bases are TGTGCCAGCAGTGAACGGCAGATGAACACCGGGGAGCTGTTTTTT.